This T cell receptor beta chain was recovered during a study of identical twins. The germline gives CDR1 DFQATT, CDR2 SNEGSKA (reference sequence). The ends were cut back, 2 bases at V and 0 bases at J, with 11 bases in the middle. The CDR3 length is 15 residues. Study-level results: Analyses of zero insertions could be partly confounded by invariant MAIT and iNKT cells. Twins shared out-of-frame alpha sequences with excess low generation probability.

This clonotype has only a few counts. The antigen is undetermined. TCRdb analysed the 5' RACE reads with MiXCR anew, one entry per CDR3 protein. The top ten hold about 0.27% of the sample, which has some 1,700,000 distinct CDR3 sequences, more than 30% seen once. The rearrangement uses TRBV20-1 and TRBJ1-5; D uncertain. The receptor's source is a newborn girl in good health. The specimen was cord blood. The CDR3 DNA follows: TGCAGTGCTAGAAGCAGCCAAGATAGCAATCAGCCCCAGCATTTT. It translates to CSARSSQDSNQPQHF.